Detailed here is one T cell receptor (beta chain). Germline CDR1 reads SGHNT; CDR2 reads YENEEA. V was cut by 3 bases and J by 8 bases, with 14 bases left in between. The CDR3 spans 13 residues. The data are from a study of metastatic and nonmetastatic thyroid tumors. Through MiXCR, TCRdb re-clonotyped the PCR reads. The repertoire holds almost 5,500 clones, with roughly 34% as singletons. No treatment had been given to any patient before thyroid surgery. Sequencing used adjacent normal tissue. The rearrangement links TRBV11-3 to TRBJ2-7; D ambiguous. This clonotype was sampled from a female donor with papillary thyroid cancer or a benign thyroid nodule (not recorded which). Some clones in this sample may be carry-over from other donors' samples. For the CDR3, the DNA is TGTGCCAGCAGCTTTTTGGACGGATCGAAGCAGTACTTC. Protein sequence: CASSFLDGSKQYF.